Sequencing of this T cell receptor (beta chain) was carried out in a study of shared clonotypes between healthy human individuals. The V end was cut by 3 bases, the J end by 7 bases, with 14 bases between. Per the germline V gene, CDR1 is SGHRS and CDR2 is YFSETQ. CDR3 length equals 13 residues. CD8 cells classed as naive were CD45RO-negative and positively selected for CCR7, excluding terminally differentiated effector memory CD45RA+ cells. As to this clone: Its antigen is undetermined.

It was across several immunoSEQ plates that each subset's genomic DNA was evenly split. Tens of thousands of T cell genomes, or approximately 190 ng DNA, went into the sorted-subset replicate PCRs. Sequenced by immunoSEQ multiplex PCR; TCRdb stores in-frame clones only, minus some. Of 800,000 to 950,000 clones in the sample, about 97% were seen once. General study points: It was the non-shared clonotypes that had lower generation probabilities than clonotypes shared by all four donors. The study found roughly 5% of naive CD4 clonotypes shared across several donors.

The chain recombines TRBV5-1 with TRBJ2-7, with a weak D call TRBD1 (6 bases). This sequence was found in a young man in good health. Material: naive CD8+ T cells sorted from blood. CDR3 coding DNA: TGCGCCAGCAGCTACCGGACAGCCTGGGAGCAGTACTTC. Protein sequence: CASSYRTAWEQYF. Full variable domain (missing parts from reference TRBV5-1 and TRBJ2-7): KAGVTQTPRYLIKTRGQQVTLSCSPISGHRSVSWYQQTPGQGLQFLFEYFSETQRNKGNFPGRFSGRQFSNSRSEMNVSTLELGDSALYLCASSYRTAWEQYFGPGTRLTVT.